This T cell receptor beta chain is from a study of post-analysis software for immune sequencing data. Looking at the study overall: The cohort encompassed relapsing-remitting, secondary progressive and progressive-relapsing multiple sclerosis disease courses.

On this clonotype itself: Its antigen is currently unknown.

Researchers reported that TCR beta cDNA libraries carried unique molecular identifiers. The yield from around 1 to 10 million T cells was roughly 0.5 million cDNA molecules in total. TCRdb redid the calling of the PCR reads with MiXCR, one entry per CDR3 protein. The sample comprises roughly 410,000 distinct CDR3 sequences, less than 40% of which are singletons, and roughly 13% rests with the top ten. Study-wide results and caveats: Controls had significantly higher normalized Chao1 diversity than multiple sclerosis patients.

This TCR derives from a girl between 10 and 17 years old with multiple sclerosis. Sequencing was carried out using blood.

The CDR3 loop is CSARDPRGYGYTF. For the CDR3, the DNA is TGCAGTGCTAGAGATCCCAGAGGCTATGGCTACACCTTC. The chain joins TRBV20-1 to TRBJ1-2, with D uncertain. This CDR3 spans 13 amino acids. V was shortened by 0 bases and J by 4 bases, with 9 bases between the two germline ends. Germline V CDR1 and CDR2: DFQATT, SNEGSKA (reference sequence).